This T cell receptor (beta chain) was identified during a study of blood T cell repertoires in COVID-19. Turning to the study itself: Specimens from acute and convalescent COVID-19 originated in the United States, Italy and Spain.

How the authors handled the data: Nucleated cell counts were estimated from reference gene primer amplification. Some clones are missing from TCRdb's copy, which holds only in-frame ones; the method was immunoSEQ multiplex PCR. D and trimming were read from the DNA, whereas the V and J calls and clone size are those reported in that table. Among approximately 260,000 clones listed, 75% to 95% were seen once. Participants, 18 to 89 years old, spanned about 26 US areas. For recovered donors of Cohort 3, there were two negative PCRs, clearance, or symptom resolution. Germline V gives CDR1 WNHNN, CDR2 SYGVQD (reference sequence). V gave up 0 bases and J gave up 8 bases, with 10 bases separating them. The CDR3 is 13 residues long.

The sequenced material came from PBMCs or T cells enriched from blood (not recorded which). This clonotype was sampled from a woman aged 18-29 years who had recovered from COVID-19. The V and J genes are TRBV10-1 and TRBJ1-2; unclear D gene. CDR3 loop: CASSESPNRGYTF. The CDR3 DNA follows: TGCGCCAGCAGTGAGTCCCCTAACCGGGGCTACACCTTC.